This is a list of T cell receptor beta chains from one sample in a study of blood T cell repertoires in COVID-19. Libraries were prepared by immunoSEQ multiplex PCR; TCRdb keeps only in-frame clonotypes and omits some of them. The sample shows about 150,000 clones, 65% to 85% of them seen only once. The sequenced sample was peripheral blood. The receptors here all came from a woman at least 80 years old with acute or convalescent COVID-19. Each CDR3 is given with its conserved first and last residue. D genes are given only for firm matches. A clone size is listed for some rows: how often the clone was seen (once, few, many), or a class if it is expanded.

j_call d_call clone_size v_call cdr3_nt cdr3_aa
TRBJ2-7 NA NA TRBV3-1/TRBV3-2 TGTGCCAGCAGCCAAGAACGCCGCGGGCTAGTCGTCTCCTACGAGCAGTACTTC CASSQERRGLVVSYEQYF
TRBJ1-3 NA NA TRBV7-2 TGTGCCAGCAGCCTACAGACAGGCTCTGGAAACACCATATATTTT CASSLQTGSGNTIYF
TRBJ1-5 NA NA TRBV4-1 TGCGCCAGCAGCCAAGATATAGCCAGAAATCAGCCCCAGCATTTT CASSQDIARNQPQHF
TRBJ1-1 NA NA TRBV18 TGTGCCAGCTCACCCGGGGGGGGATTCAACACTGAAGCTTTCTTT CASSPGGGFNTEAFF
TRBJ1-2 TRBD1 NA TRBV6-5 TGTGCCAGCAGCGATACAGGGGTTAGAGGCTACACCTTC CASSDTGVRGYTF
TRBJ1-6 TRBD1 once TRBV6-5 TGTGCCAGCAGAGACAGGGTCCTCCACTTT CASRDRVLHF
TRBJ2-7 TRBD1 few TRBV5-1 TGCGCCAGCAGCGGACAGGGTGCCTACGAGCAGTACTTC CASSGQGAYEQYF
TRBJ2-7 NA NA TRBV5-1 TGCGCCAGCAGCTTGGTTCCGGGTTGGGACGAGCAGTACTTC CASSLVPGWDEQYF
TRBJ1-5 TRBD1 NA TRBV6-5 TGTGCCAGCAGCCGGACAGGGGATTTCTATCAGCCCCAGCATTTT CASSRTGDFYQPQHF
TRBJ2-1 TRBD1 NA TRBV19 TGTGCCAGTCGCTCGAGACAGGGGACGAGTGAGCAGTTCTTC CASRSRQGTSEQFF
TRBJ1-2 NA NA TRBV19 TGTGCCAGTAGGGGTACAGGAGTTGACTATGGCTACACCTTC CASRGTGVDYGYTF
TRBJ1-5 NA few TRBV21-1 TGTGCCAGCAGCAAGTCTTATAGCAATCAGCCCCAGCATTTT CASSKSYSNQPQHF
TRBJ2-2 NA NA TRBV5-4 TGTGCCAGCAGCTTACAGGGTGTCACCGGGGAGCTGTTTTTT CASSLQGVTGELFF